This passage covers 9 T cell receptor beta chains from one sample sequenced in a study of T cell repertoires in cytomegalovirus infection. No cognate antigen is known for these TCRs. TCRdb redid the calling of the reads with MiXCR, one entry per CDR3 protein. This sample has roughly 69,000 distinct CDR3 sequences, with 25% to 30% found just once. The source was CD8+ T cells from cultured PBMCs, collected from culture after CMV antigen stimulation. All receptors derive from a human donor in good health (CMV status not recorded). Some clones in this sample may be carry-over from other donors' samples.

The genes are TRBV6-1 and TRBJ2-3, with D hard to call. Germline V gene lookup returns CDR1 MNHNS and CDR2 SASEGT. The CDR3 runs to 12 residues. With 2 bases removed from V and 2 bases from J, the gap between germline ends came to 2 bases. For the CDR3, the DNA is TGTGCCAGCAGTGAATACACAGATACGCAGTATTTT. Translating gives CASSEYTDTQYF.

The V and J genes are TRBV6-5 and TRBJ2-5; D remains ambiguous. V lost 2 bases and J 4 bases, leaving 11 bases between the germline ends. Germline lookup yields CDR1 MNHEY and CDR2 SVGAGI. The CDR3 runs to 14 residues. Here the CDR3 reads CASSYPDPGETQYF. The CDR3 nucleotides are TGTGCCAGCAGTTACCCGGACCCTGGAGAGACCCAGTACTTC.

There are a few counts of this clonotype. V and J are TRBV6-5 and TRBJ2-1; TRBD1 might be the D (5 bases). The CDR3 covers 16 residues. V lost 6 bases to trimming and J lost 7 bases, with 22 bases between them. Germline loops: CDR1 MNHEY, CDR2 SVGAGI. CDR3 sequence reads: CASSAIVQGLWNEQFF. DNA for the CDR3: TGTGCCAGCAGCGCAATAGTCCAGGGCTTGTGGAATGAGCAGTTCTTC.

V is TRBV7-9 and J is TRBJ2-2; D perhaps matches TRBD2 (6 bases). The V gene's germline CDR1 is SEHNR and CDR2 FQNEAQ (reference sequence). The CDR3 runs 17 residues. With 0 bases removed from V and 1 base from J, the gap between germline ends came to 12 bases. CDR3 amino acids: CASSLAAWRVNTGELFF. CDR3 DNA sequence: TGTGCCAGCAGCTTAGCTGCCTGGAGGGTGAACACCGGGGAGCTGTTTTTT.

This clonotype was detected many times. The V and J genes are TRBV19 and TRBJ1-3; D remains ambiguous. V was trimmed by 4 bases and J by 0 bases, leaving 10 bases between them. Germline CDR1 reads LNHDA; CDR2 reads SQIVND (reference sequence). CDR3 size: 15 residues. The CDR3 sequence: CASSKDYSSGNTIYF. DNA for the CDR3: TGTGCCAGTAGTAAAGATTACAGCTCTGGAAACACCATATATTTT.

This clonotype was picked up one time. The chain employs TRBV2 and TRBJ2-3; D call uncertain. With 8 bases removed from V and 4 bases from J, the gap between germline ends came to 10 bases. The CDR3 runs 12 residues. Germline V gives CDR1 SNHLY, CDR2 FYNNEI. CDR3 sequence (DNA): TGTGCCAGCGACCCCCTGGCAGATACGCAGTATTTT. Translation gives CASDPLADTQYF. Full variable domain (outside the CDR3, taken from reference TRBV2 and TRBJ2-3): EPEVTQTPSHQVTQMGQEVILRCVPISNHLYFYWYRQILGQKVEFLVSFYNNEISEKSEIFDDQFSVERPDGSNFTLKIRSTKLEDSAMYFCASDPLADTQYFGPGTRLTVL.

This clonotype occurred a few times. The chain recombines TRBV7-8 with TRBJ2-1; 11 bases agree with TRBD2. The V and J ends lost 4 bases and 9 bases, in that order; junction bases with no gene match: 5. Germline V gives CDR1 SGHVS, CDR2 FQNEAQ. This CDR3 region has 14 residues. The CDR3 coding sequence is TGTGCCAGCAGCTACCTAGCGGGAGGTACTGAGCAGTTCTTC. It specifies CASSYLAGGTEQFF.

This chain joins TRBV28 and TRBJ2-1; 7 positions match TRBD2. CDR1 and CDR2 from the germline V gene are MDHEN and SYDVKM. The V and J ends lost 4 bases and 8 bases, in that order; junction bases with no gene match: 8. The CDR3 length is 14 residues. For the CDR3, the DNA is TGTGCCAGCAGTTCCCGACTAGCCGCCGATGAGCAGTTCTTC. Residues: CASSSRLAADEQFF.

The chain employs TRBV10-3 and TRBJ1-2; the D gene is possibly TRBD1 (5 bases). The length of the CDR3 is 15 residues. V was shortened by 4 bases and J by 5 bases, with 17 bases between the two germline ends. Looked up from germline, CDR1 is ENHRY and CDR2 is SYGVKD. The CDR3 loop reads CAISAGTDLGYGYTF. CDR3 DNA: TGTGCCATCAGTGCGGGGACCGACCTTGGGTATGGCTACACCTTC.